Listed here is a single TCR beta chain. Profiling relied on immunoSEQ multiplex PCR, and the TCRdb table lists in-frame clones only, not all of them. This sample carries 25,000 to 40,000 clones, around 91% of them seen once, and the ten largest clones take 5.5% to 8%. Looked up from germline, CDR1 is MRHNA and CDR2 is SNTAGT. The CDR3 runs to 16 residues. J was trimmed by 2 bases and V by 6 bases; bases with no gene match: 13. This entry is derived from a study of T cell changes during pregnancy in multiple sclerosis. The sequencing here drew on CD8+ T cells from peripheral blood mononuclear cells, taken in the second trimester of pregnancy. The gene calls are TRBV6-4 and TRBJ2-7, with 7 bases that match TRBD1. The clonotype was recovered from a female donor with multiple sclerosis, enrolled in a pregnancy study. The CDR3: CASSRSTGTATYEQYF. The CDR3 DNA reads TGTGCCAGCAGCCGTTCCACCGGGACAGCCACCTACGAGCAGTACTTC.